Here is one T cell receptor (beta chain) with its context. The entry originates in a study of CD8 T cells in ankylosing spondylitis. V was shortened by 0 bases and J by 0 bases, with 15 bases between the two germline ends. CDR3 size: 17 residues. Germline V gives CDR1 ENHRY, CDR2 SYGVKD. Quantitative 5'-RACE with molecular barcodes generated TCR beta libraries. TCRdb analysed the 5' RACE reads with MiXCR anew, one entry per CDR3 protein. The sample contains about 320,000 distinct CDR3 sequences, under 14% of which appear only once. Sequencing used blood, either unsorted or a sorted T cell fraction (not recorded which). The receptor was derived from a female donor with ankylosing spondylitis or in good health (not recorded which). This chain joins TRBV10-3 and TRBJ2-7; D possibly corresponds to TRBD2 (5 bases). The CDR3 reads CAISESMAGVRSYEQYF. Written as DNA, the CDR3 is TGTGCCATCAGTGAGTCGATGGCCGGGGTTCGCTCCTACGAGCAGTACTTC.